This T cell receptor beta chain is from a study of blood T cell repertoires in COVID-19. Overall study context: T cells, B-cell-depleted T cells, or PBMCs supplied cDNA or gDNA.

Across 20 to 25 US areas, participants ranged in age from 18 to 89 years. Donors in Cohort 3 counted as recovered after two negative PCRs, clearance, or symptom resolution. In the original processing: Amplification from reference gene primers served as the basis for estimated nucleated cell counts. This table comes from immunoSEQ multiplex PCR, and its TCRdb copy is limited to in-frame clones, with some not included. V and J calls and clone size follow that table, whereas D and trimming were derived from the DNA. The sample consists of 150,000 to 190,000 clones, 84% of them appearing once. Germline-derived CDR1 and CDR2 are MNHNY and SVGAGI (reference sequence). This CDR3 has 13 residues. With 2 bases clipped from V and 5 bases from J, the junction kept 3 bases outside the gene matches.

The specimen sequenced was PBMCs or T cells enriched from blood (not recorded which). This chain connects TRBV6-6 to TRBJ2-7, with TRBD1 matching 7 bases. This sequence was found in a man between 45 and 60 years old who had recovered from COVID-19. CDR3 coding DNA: TGTGCCAGCAGTTACAGGCAGGGGGACGAGCAGTACTTC. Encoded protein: CASSYRQGDEQYF.